This T cell receptor beta chain stems from a study of read filtering for tumor transcriptome and immune sequencing. V was shortened by 4 bases and J by 11 bases, with 11 bases between the two germline ends. CDR3 length: 10 amino acids. CDR1 is SQVTM and CDR2 is ANQGSEA in the germline V gene. The library was built from roughly 400 ng RNA with molecular barcoded adaptors for alpha/delta and beta/gamma chains. TCRdb passed the reads through MiXCR, listing each CDR3 protein once. This sample has tens of thousands of distinct CDR3 sequences, with approximately 13% found just once. The receptor was derived from a donor aged 40 or older with multiple myeloma. The chain has TRBV29-1 and TRBJ1-1; no reliable D call. The specimen was a population of CD138-negative cells sorted from bone marrow. The CDR3 reads CSVVESTAFF. The CDR3 DNA reads as TGCAGCGTTGTGGAGTCCACGGCTTTCTTT.